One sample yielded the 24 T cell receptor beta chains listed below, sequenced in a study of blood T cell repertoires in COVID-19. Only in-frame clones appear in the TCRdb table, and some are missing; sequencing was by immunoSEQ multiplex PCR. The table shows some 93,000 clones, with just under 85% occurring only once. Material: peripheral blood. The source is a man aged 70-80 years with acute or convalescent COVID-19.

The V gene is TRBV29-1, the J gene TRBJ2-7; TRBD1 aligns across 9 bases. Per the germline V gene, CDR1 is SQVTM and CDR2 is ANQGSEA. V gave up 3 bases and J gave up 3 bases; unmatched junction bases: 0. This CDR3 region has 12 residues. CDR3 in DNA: TGCAGCGTTGAGACAGGGGGCTACGAGCAGTACTTC. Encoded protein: CSVETGGYEQYF.

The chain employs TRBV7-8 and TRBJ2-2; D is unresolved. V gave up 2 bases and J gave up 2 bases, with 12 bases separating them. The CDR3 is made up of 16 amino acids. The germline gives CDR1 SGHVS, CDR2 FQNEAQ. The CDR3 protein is CASSLPARSNTGELFF. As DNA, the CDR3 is TGTGCCAGCAGCTTACCTGCTAGATCTAACACCGGGGAGCTGTTTTTT.

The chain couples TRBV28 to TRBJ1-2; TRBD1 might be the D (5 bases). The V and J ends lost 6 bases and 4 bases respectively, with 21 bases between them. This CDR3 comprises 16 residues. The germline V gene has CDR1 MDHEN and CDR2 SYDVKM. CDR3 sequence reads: CASRLLLKDSFYGYTF. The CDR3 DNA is TGTGCCAGCAGGTTACTCCTCAAAGACAGCTTCTATGGCTACACCTTC.

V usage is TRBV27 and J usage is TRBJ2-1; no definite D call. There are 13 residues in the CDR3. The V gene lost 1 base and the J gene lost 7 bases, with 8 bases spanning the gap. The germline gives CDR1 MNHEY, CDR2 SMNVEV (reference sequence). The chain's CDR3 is CASSLLAENEQFF. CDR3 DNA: TGTGCCAGCAGTTTATTGGCGGAGAATGAGCAGTTCTTC.

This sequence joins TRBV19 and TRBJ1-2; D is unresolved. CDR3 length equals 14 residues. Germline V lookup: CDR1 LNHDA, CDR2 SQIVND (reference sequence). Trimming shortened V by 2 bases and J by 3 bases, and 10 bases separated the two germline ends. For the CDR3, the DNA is TGTGCCAGTAGTATAATACGGGTTGACTATGGCTACACCTTC. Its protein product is CASSIIRVDYGYTF.

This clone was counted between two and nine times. The CDR3 spells CASSYSRAEVQPQHF. The CDR3 DNA sequence: TGTGCCAGCAGTTACTCCAGGGCAGAAGTTCAGCCCCAGCATTTT. The V call is TRBV6-5, the J call TRBJ1-5, with a possible D match to TRBD1 (5 bases). Trimming pared 0 bases from V and 6 bases from J, leaving 12 bases between. Germline V CDR1 and CDR2: MNHEY, SVGAGI. The CDR3 covers 15 residues.

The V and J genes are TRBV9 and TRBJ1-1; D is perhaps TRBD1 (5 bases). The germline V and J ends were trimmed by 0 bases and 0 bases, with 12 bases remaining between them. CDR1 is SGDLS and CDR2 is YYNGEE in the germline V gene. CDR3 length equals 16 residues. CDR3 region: CASSVAVWTLNTEAFF. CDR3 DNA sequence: TGTGCCAGCAGCGTAGCTGTCTGGACATTGAACACTGAAGCTTTCTTT.

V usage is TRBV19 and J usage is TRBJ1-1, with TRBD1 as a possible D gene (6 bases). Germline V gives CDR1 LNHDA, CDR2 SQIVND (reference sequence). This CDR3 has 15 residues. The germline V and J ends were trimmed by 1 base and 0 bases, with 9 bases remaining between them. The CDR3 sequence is CASSIGGRMNTEAFF. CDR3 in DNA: TGTGCCAGTAGTATAGGGGGGCGGATGAACACTGAAGCTTTCTTT.

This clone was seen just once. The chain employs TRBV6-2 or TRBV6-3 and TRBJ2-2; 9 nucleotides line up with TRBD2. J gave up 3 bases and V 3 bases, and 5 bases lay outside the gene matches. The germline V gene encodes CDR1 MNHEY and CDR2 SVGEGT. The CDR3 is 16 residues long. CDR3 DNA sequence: TGTGCCAGCAGTTATGTTAGCGGGAGAGACACCGGGGAGCTGTTTTTT. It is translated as CASSYVSGRDTGELFF.

The DNA of the CDR3 is TGTGCCCGCGGGGGGGGAAGCTCTGGAAACACCATATATTTT. This gives the protein CARGGGSSGNTIYF. The V call is TRBV30, the J call TRBJ1-3, with D possibly being TRBD1 (5 bases). V was cut by 8 bases and J by 0 bases, with 14 bases left in between. The CDR3 consists of 14 residues. Germline V lookup: CDR1 GTSNPN, CDR2 SVGIG (reference sequence).

The CDR3, as DNA: TGTGCCGGTCACAGGGAAACCTACGAGCAGTACTTC. Amino acid sequence: CAGHRETYEQYF. V gene TRBV6-4 combines with J gene TRBJ2-7, with D perhaps matching TRBD1 (6 bases). Germline V lookup: CDR1 MRHNA, CDR2 SNTAGT. V lost 11 bases and J lost 2, with 13 bases in between. This CDR3 spans 12 amino acids.

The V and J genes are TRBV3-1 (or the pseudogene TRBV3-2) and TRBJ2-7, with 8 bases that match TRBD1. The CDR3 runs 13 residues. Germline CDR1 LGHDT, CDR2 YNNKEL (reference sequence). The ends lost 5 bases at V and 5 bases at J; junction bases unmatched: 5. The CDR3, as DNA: TGTGCCAGCAGCGTCCGGACAGGGAACGAGCAGTACTTC. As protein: CASSVRTGNEQYF.

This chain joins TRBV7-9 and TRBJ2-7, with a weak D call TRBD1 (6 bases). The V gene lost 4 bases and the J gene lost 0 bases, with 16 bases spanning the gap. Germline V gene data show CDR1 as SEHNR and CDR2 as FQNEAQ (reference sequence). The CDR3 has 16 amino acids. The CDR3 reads CASSSTGQPNSYEQYF. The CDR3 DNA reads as TGTGCCAGCAGCTCTACCGGACAGCCCAACTCCTACGAGCAGTACTTC.

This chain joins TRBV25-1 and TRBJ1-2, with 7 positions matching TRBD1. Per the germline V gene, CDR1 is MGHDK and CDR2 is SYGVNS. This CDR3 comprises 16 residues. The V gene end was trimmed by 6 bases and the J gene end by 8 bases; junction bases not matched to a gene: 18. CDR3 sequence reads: CASSPIGGLAPGGYTF. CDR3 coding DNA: TGTGCCAGCAGCCCCATAGGGGGCTTGGCTCCGGGCGGCTACACCTTC.

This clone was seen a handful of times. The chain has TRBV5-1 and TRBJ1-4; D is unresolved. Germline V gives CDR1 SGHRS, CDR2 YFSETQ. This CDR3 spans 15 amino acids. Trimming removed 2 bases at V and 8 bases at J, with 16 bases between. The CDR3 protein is CASSLLGLGREKLFF. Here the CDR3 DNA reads TGCGCCAGCAGCTTACTAGGGTTGGGTCGCGAAAAACTGTTTTTT. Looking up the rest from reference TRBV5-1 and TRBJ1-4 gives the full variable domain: KAGVTQTPRYLIKTRGQQVTLSCSPISGHRSVSWYQQTPGQGLQFLFEYFSETQRNKGNFPGRFSGRQFSNSRSEMNVSTLELGDSALYLCASSLLGLGREKLFFGSGTQLSVL.

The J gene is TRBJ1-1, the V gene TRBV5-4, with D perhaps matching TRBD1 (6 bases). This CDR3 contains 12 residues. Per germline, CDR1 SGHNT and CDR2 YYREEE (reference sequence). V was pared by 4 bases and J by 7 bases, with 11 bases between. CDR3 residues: CASSLDSREAFF. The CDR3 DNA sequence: TGTGCCAGCAGCCTGGACAGCCGTGAAGCTTTCTTT.

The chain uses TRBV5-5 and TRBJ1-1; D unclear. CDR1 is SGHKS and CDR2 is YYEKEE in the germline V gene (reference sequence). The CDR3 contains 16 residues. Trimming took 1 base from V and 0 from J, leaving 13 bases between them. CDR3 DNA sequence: TGTGCCAGCAGCTTGATACCCGCAGATATGAACACTGAAGCTTTCTTT. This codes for CASSLIPADMNTEAFF.

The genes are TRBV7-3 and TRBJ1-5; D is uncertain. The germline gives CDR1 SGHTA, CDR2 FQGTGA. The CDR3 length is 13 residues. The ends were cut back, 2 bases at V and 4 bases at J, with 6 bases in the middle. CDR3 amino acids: CASSLVQNQPQHF. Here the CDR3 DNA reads TGTGCCAGCAGCTTAGTGCAGAATCAGCCCCAGCATTTT.

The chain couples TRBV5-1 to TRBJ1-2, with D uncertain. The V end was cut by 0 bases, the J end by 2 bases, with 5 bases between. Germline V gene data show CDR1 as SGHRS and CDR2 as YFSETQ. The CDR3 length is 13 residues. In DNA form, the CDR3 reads TGCGCCAGCAGCTTGGGTGAGAACTATGGCTACACCTTC. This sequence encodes CASSLGENYGYTF.

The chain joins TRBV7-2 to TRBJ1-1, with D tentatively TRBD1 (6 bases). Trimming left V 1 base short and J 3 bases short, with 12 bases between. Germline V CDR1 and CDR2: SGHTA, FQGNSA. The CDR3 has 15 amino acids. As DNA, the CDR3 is TGTGCCAGCAGCTTAGAAGGAGCAGGGGACACTGAAGCTTTCTTT. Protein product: CASSLEGAGDTEAFF. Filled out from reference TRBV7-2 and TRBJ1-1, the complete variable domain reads GAGVSQSPSNKVTEKGKDVELRCDPISGHTALYWYRQSLGQGLEFLIYFQGNSAPDKSGLPSDRFSAERTGGSVSTLTIQRTQQEDSAVYLCASSLEGAGDTEAFFGQGTRLTVV.

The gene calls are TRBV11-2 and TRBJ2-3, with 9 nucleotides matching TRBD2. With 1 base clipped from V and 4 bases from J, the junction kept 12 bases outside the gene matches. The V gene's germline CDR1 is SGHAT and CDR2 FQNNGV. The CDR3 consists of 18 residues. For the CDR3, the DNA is TGTGCCAGCAGCTTAGTTGCCCACCTTGCGGGGGGGCCAGATACGCAGTATTTT. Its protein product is CASSLVAHLAGGPDTQYF.

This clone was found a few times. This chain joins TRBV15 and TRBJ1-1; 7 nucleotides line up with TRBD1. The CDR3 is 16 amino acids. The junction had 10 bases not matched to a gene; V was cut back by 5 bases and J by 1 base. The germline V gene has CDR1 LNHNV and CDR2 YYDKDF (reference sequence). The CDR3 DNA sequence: TGTGCCACCAGCCCCGGGACAGCCCTTAGGAACACTGAAGCTTTCTTT. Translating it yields CATSPGTALRNTEAFF.

The CDR3 here is CASTRGDGTNEKLFF. CDR3 DNA sequence: TGCGCCAGCACCAGGGGGGACGGTACTAATGAAAAACTGTTTTTT. The chain links TRBV5-1 to TRBJ1-4; 7 bases match TRBD1. Germline V lookup: CDR1 SGHRS, CDR2 YFSETQ. Losses at the gene ends were 6 bases for V and 2 bases for J; bases not matched to a gene: 7. This CDR3 spans 15 amino acids.

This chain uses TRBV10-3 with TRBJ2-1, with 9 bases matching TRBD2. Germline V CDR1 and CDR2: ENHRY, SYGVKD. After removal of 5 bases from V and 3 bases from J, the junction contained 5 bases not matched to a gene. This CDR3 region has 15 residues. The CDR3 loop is CAISRLADSYNEQFF. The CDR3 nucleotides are TGTGCCATCAGTAGACTAGCGGACAGCTACAATGAGCAGTTCTTC.